This T cell receptor (beta chain) was recovered during a study of beta chain features in type 1 diabetes. Study information: Cell yields, age and gender were similar between patients and healthy donors.

Study-wide points: Over-representation of high TCR-expressing cells was a possible consequence of cDNA sequencing. Type 1 diabetes patients had VDJ junctions that carried fewer insertions and more deletions. PCR might favor shorter templates, but any such skew would affect patients and controls equally.

V trimming: 4 bases; J trimming: 0 bases; junction bases outside the gene matches: 15. Germline V gene lookup returns CDR1 LGHNA and CDR2 YNFKEQ. There are 19 residues in the CDR3. This clone has just a few counts. Its matching antigen is unknown. Sequenced material consisted of expressed TCRB transcripts (all of the isolated RNA was reverse transcribed). TCRdb keeps only in-frame clones here, not all; method: immunoSEQ multiplex PCR. The repertoire holds hundreds of thousands of clones, with roughly a sixth as singletons. Sequencing was performed on naive CD4+ T cells from blood. The chain couples TRBV4-2 to TRBJ1-1, with 9 bases lining up with TRBD1. The clonotype originates from a man aged 18 to 30 in good health. This CDR3 is CASSRVFGTGRDMNTEAFF. The CDR3 DNA reads as TGTGCCAGCAGCCGCGTCTTCGGGACAGGGCGAGACATGAACACTGAAGCTTTCTTT.